A single sample is the source of the 20 T cell receptor beta chains below, sequenced in a study of T cell responses to AZD1222 COVID-19 vaccine. Only in-frame clones appear in the TCRdb table, and some are missing; sequencing was by immunoSEQ multiplex PCR. The sample yields 90,000 to 120,000 clones, roughly 90% seen once. Sequences were derived from peripheral blood, sampled 28 days after the second AZD1222 dose. The receptors here all came from an adult who received the AZD1222 COVID-19 vaccine.

J is TRBJ2-7 and V is TRBV7-9, with D uncertain. There are 13 residues in the CDR3. Germline loops: CDR1 SEHNR, CDR2 FQNEAQ (reference sequence). V lost 7 bases, J lost 5 bases, and 15 bases lay in between. The CDR3 DNA is TGTGCCAGCACCTCAATTGGATTGGACGAGCAGTACTTC. Protein sequence: CASTSIGLDEQYF.

This chain connects TRBV5-8 to TRBJ1-4; TRBD1 matches 8 bases. Trimming cost V 0 bases and J 8 bases; bases outside gene matches: 9. Germline-derived CDR1 and CDR2 are SGHTS and YDEGEE. This CDR3 is 16 amino acids long. In DNA form, the CDR3 reads TGTGCCAGCAGCTTGGGGGTACAGGGGGAAAGCGAAAAACTGTTTTTT. Amino acids: CASSLGVQGESEKLFF.

This sequence joins TRBV6-6 and TRBJ2-5, with 8 bases that match TRBD1. Germline assignment: CDR1 MNHNY and CDR2 SVGAGI (reference sequence). The CDR3 has 13 amino acids. Trimming cost V 5 bases and J 4 bases; bases outside gene matches: 3. The DNA of the CDR3 is TGTGCCAGCAGTCTCGACAGGGGAGAGACCCAGTACTTC. It translates to CASSLDRGETQYF.

This clone was observed a few times. The chain is built from TRBV4-1 and TRBJ2-6; D might be TRBD1 (6 bases). The CDR3 is 16 residues long. Deletions cut 0 bases from V and 2 bases from J, with 8 bases between. The V gene's germline CDR1 is MGHRA and CDR2 YSYEKL. CDR3 amino acids: CASSQDEGAGANVLTF. In nucleotides, the CDR3 is TGCGCCAGCAGCCAAGATGAGGGGGCTGGGGCCAACGTCCTGACTTTC.

In this sample, this clone turned up once. V and J are TRBV9 and TRBJ2-1; 8 nucleotides line up with TRBD2. From germline, CDR1 is SGDLS and CDR2 YYNGEE. The CDR3 has 16 residues. Trimming took 4 bases from V and 1 from J; bases not matched to a gene: 7. CDR3 coding DNA: TGTGCCAGCAGCACTAGCGGAGACACGTCCTACAATGAGCAGTTCTTC. Amino acids: CASSTSGDTSYNEQFF.

CDR3 in DNA: TGTGCCAGTAGTCCGACCGAGAGCTCCTACAATGAGCAGTTCTTC. This sequence encodes CASSPTESSYNEQFF. The V gene is TRBV19, the J gene TRBJ2-1; no clear D. This CDR3 contains 15 residues. The V gene's germline CDR1 is LNHDA and CDR2 SQIVND (reference sequence). V was pared by 5 bases and J by 0 bases, with 11 bases between. The full variable domain, in which reference TRBV19 and TRBJ2-1 provide the parts outside the CDR3, is DGGITQSPKYLFRKEGQNVTLSCEQNLNHDAMYWYRQDPGQGLRLIYYSQIVNDFQKGDIAEGYSVSREKKESFPLTVTSAQKNPTAFYLCASSPTESSYNEQFFGPGTRLTVL.

The chain couples TRBV11-2 to TRBJ1-2; D is unresolved. V shed 4 bases and J shed 11 bases, with 14 bases lying between them. The CDR3 covers 12 residues. Germline CDR1 SGHAT, CDR2 FQNNGV. The CDR3 nucleotides read TGTGCCAGCAGCTCCCCGACGGGCATATACACCTTC. It codes for CASSSPTGIYTF.

This chain connects TRBV7-2 to TRBJ1-4; D may be TRBD1 (6 bases). The V end lost 8 bases, the J end lost 0 bases, and 10 bases lay between the germline ends. CDR3 size: 14 residues. The germline CDR1 and CDR2 sequences are SGHTA and FQGNSA. The CDR3: CASRGGPTNEKLFF. CDR3 nucleotides: TGTGCCAGCCGAGGGGGACCAACTAATGAAAAACTGTTTTTT. Looking up the rest from reference TRBV7-2 and TRBJ1-4 gives the full variable domain: GAGVSQSPSNKVTEKGKDVELRCDPISGHTALYWYRQSLGQGLEFLIYFQGNSAPDKSGLPSDRFSAERTGGSVSTLTIQRTQQEDSAVYLCASRGGPTNEKLFFGSGTQLSVL.

CDR3 sequence (DNA): TGTGCCAGCAGACCCGGGGACAGGGGCCGAGGGAATTCACCCCTCCACTTT. Translated: CASRPGDRGRGNSPLHF. The chain carries TRBV2 and TRBJ1-6; TRBD1 matches 10 bases. The germline CDR1 and CDR2 sequences are SNHLY and FYNNEI. J was trimmed by 7 bases and V by 6 bases; bases with no gene match: 12. The CDR3 runs 17 residues.

In nucleotides, the CDR3 is TGTGCCAGCAGCCAAGTGAAGGGGGAGACCCAGTACTTC. It translates to CASSQVKGETQYF. This chain links TRBV3-1 (or the pseudogene TRBV3-2) with TRBJ2-5; a weak D match, TRBD1 (5 bases). In germline, CDR1 is LGHDT, CDR2 YNNKEL (reference sequence). CDR3 length: 13 amino acids. V gave up 1 base and J gave up 5 bases, with 8 bases separating them.

This clone showed up just once. This sequence joins TRBV14 and TRBJ1-2; D is unclear. Trimming stripped 0 bases from V and 2 bases from J, with 7 bases between. CDR3 length: 14 amino acids. The germline V gene encodes CDR1 SGHDN and CDR2 FVKESK. In DNA, the CDR3 is TGTGCCAGCAGCCAAGATTCTGCGAACTATGGCTACACCTTC. As protein: CASSQDSANYGYTF.

This chain links TRBV5-1 with TRBJ1-1; a weak D match, TRBD1 (6 bases). This CDR3 has 13 amino acids. Per the germline V gene, CDR1 is SGHRS and CDR2 is YFSETQ. The V end was cut by 4 bases, the J end by 10 bases, with 17 bases between. CDR3 nucleotides: TGCGCCAGCAGCCCCCTGGAGGGGGGCGTAGCTTTCTTT. Residues: CASSPLEGGVAFF.

This chain joins TRBV2 and TRBJ1-1; 7 bases agree with TRBD1. The V and J ends lost 8 bases and 0 bases, in that order; junction bases with no gene match: 6. The CDR3 spans 14 residues. The germline V gene encodes CDR1 SNHLY and CDR2 FYNNEI. The CDR3 DNA follows: TGTGCCAGCGTGTCTGGGACAGTGAACACTGAAGCTTTCTTT. Protein product: CASVSGTVNTEAFF.

The V gene is TRBV7-3, the J gene TRBJ2-1; weak D call: TRBD2 (6 bases). V lost 5 bases to trimming and J lost 6 bases, with 14 bases between them. Germline CDR1 is SGHTA and CDR2 is FQGTGA. The CDR3 runs to 14 residues. DNA of the CDR3: TGTGCCAGCAGCCCGTCCGGGAGCCTCAATGAGCAGTTCTTC. This gives the protein CASSPSGSLNEQFF.

The chain links TRBV28 to TRBJ2-7; D may be TRBD2 (7 bases). Trimming left V 5 bases short and J 8 bases short, with 16 bases between. The CDR3 spans 13 residues. Germline loops: CDR1 MDHEN, CDR2 SYDVKM. CDR3 loop: CASSEGGGVQQYF. Here the CDR3 DNA reads TGTGCCAGCAGTGAAGGAGGGGGGGTTCAGCAGTACTTC.

The V and J genes are TRBV5-4 and TRBJ2-5; either TRBD1 or TRBD2 may fit D (5 bases each). This CDR3 region has 15 residues. Between the trimmed V and J ends, which lost 4 bases and 2 bases, there was a span of 15 bases. Germline values: CDR1 SGHNT, CDR2 YYREEE (reference sequence). CDR3: CASSPGTTPQETQYF. DNA of the CDR3: TGTGCCAGCAGCCCCGGGACCACACCTCAAGAGACCCAGTACTTC.

As DNA, the CDR3 is TGTGCCTGGAGTCATACGGGACAGCCAAAGAGTCCCCTCCACTTT. Encoded protein: CAWSHTGQPKSPLHF. The gene calls are TRBV30 and TRBJ1-6, with 7 bases aligning to TRBD1. CDR3 size: 15 residues. CDR1 and CDR2 from the germline V gene are GTSNPN and SVGIG (reference sequence). V was pared by 2 bases and J by 13 bases, with 14 bases of the junction left unmatched.

V is TRBV27 and J is TRBJ2-5; 8 bases match TRBD1. V shed 6 bases and J 4 bases; nucleotides not matched to a gene: 10. The CDR3 runs 15 residues. Germline V gene sequence: CDR1 MNHEY, CDR2 SMNVEV (reference sequence). The DNA of the CDR3 is TGTGCCAGCAGCGTTAGGAGGACAGGGCCAGAGACCCAGTACTTC. Amino acid sequence: CASSVRRTGPETQYF.

This chain uses TRBV5-8 with TRBJ1-4; D is perhaps TRBD1 (6 bases). The V gene's germline CDR1 is SGHTS and CDR2 YDEGEE. This CDR3 is 13 amino acids long. Between the trimmed V and J ends, which lost 4 bases and 8 bases, there was a span of 12 bases. The CDR3, as DNA: TGTGCCAGCAGCCAGGGGAGAAACGAAAAACTGTTTTTT. Its protein is CASSQGRNEKLFF.

CDR3 region: CASKVLVNSPLHF. CDR3 sequence (DNA): TGTGCCAGCAAGGTACTGGTTAATTCACCCCTCCACTTT. This chain joins TRBV6-5 and TRBJ1-6; the D is unclear. The V end lost 7 bases, the J end lost 6 bases, and 10 bases lay between the germline ends. This CDR3 is built from 13 residues. Germline V CDR1 and CDR2: MNHEY, SVGAGI.